This TCR beta chain was sequenced for a study of cytomegalovirus exposure and HLA in healthy donors. Study at large: Membership in the Caucasian-associated ancestry cluster was found for about four fifths of roughly 400 genotyped donors.

Overall study findings and caveats: Sequences of the TCR beta chain were said to predict the HLA-A and HLA-B alleles of most subjects accurately.

Trimming removed 8 bases at V and 2 bases at J, with 19 bases between. The CDR3 sequence is 15 residues long. The germline CDR1 and CDR2 sequences are SNHLY and FYNNEI. This clone appeared once. Antigen specificity is unknown. PCR used 60 Vbeta primers and 13 Jbeta primers. Clones were sequenced by immunoSEQ multiplex PCR, and TCRdb holds only the in-frame ones, with some missing. The sample records about 140,000 clones, around 72% being singletons. This TCR derives from a woman between 40 and 50 years old in good health and CMV-seronegative. Source material: PBMCs. This sequence joins TRBV2 and TRBJ2-7; weak D call: TRBD1 (6 bases). The CDR3 region is CASYKGAGVTYEQYF. In DNA form, the CDR3 reads TGTGCCAGCTACAAAGGCGCAGGGGTTACCTACGAGCAGTACTTC.